This TCR beta chain came from a study of shared clonotypes between healthy human individuals. Broader study findings: Only a few donors were included, so the genetic and exposure-history diversity represented was limited.

About this clone: What it binds is unknown.

There are 15 residues in the CDR3. Deletions cut 5 bases from V and 4 bases from J, with 18 bases between. Germline CDR1 reads ENHRY; CDR2 reads SYGVKD. In the sorted-subset replicate PCRs, approximately 200 ng DNA, around 32,000 T cell genomes, was used. Data came from immunoSEQ multiplex PCR; TCRdb stores just in-frame clones and leaves some out. The sample includes roughly 2.5 million clones, 85% to 95% of them seen just once. Sequencing input: naive CD4+ T cells sorted from blood. Subset here: CD45RA+ positively selected. V and J are TRBV10-3 and TRBJ2-7; D remains ambiguous. The clonotype comes from a man in his late teens or twenties in good health. The CDR3 sequence: CAISPLRDLYYEQYF. The CDR3 DNA follows: TGTGCCATCAGTCCCCTGCGTGACTTATATTACGAGCAGTACTTC.